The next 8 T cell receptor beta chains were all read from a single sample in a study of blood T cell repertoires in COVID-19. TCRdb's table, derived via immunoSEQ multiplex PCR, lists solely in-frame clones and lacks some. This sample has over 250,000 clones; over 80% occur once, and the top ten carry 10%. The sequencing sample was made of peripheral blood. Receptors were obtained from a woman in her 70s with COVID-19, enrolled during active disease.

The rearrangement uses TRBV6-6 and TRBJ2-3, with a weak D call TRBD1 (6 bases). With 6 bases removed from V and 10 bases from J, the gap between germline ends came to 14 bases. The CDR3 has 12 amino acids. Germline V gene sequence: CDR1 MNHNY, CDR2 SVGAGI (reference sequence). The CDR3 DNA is TGTGCCAGCAGGACCCGACAGGACCCGCAGTATTTT. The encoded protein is CASRTRQDPQYF.

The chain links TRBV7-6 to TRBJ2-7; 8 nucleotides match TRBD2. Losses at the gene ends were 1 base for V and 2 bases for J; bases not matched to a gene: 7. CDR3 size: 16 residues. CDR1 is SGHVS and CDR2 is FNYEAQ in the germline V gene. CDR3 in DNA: TGTGCCAGCAGCTTAGGAAGTGGGACTAGGACCTACGAGCAGTACTTC. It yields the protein CASSLGSGTRTYEQYF.

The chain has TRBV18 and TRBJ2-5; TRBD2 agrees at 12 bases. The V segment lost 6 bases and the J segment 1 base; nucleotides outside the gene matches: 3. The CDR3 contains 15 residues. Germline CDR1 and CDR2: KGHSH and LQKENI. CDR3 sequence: CASSPTSGGQETQYF. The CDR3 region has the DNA TGTGCCAGCTCCCCGACTAGCGGGGGCCAAGAGACCCAGTACTTC.

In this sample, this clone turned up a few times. CDR3 sequence reads: CASGAGYGYTF. As DNA, the CDR3 is TGTGCCAGCGGTGCGGGCTATGGCTACACCTTC. The chain carries TRBV25-1 and TRBJ1-2; D ambiguous. This CDR3 has 11 residues. CDR1 and CDR2 from the germline V gene are MGHDK and SYGVNS. V was shortened by 8 bases and J by 4 bases, with 8 bases between the two germline ends.

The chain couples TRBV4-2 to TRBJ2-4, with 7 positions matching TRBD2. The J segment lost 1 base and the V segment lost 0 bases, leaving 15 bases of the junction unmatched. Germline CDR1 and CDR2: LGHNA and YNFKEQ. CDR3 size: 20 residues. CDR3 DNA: TGTGCCAGCAGCCAAGAGACAGCGGGGATAGGGGCTGGGGCCAAAAACATTCAGTACTTC. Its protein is CASSQETAGIGAGAKNIQYF.

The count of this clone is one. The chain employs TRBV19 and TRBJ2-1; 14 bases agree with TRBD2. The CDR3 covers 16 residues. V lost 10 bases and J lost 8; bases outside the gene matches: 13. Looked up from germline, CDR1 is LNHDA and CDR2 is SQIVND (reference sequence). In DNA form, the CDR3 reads TGTGCCACGTCAAGACTAGCGGGAGGGAGTACATATGAGCAGTTCTTC. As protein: CATSRLAGGSTYEQFF. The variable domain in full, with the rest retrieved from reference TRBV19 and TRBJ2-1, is DGGITQSPKYLFRKEGQNVTLSCEQNLNHDAMYWYRQDPGQGLRLIYYSQIVNDFQKGDIAEGYSVSREKKESFPLTVTSAQKNPTAFYLCATSRLAGGSTYEQFFGPGTRLTVL.

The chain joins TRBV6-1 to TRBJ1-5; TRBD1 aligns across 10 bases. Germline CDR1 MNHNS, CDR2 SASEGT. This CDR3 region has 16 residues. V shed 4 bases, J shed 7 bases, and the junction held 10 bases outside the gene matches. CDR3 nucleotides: TGTGCCAGCAGTGCCAAGACAGGGGGCGCGAACCAGCCCCAGCATTTT. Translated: CASSAKTGGANQPQHF.

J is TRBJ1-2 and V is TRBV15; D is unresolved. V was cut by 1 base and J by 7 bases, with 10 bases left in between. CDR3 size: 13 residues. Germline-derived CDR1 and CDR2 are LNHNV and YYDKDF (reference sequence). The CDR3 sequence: CATSRGGTVGYTF. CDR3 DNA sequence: TGTGCCACCAGCAGAGGAGGTACCGTTGGCTACACCTTC.